This TCR beta chain was captured by sequencing in a study of T cell changes during pregnancy in multiple sclerosis. Germline V CDR1 and CDR2: MNHEY, SVGAGI. V dropped 4 bases and J dropped 4 bases, with 17 bases sitting between them. There are 15 residues in the CDR3. The data were produced by immunoSEQ multiplex PCR, yet TCRdb's version contains in-frame clones alone and is incomplete. The sample contains tens of thousands of clones, approximately 92% of which appear only once. In its sample, this clone was seen once. The clonotype originates from a female donor in good health, enrolled as a control in a pregnancy study. The rearrangement links TRBV6-5 to TRBJ2-7, with D perhaps TRBD2 (6 bases). Here the sequenced sample was peripheral blood, taken after pregnancy. In DNA, the CDR3 is TGTGCCAGCAGTTCCCCCCGGGGGAGCAGGTACGAGCAGTACTTC. Protein: CASSSPRGSRYEQYF.